Following are 25 T cell receptor beta chains from one sample sequenced in a study of shared clonotypes between healthy human individuals. Generated by immunoSEQ multiplex PCR, the TCRdb table keeps only in-frame clones and is missing some. The sample has some 1,400,000 clones, approximately 96% seen once. The source material was naive CD4+ T cells sorted from blood. Regarding subset: CD45RA+ positively selected. The receptors derive from a man younger than 40 in good health.

V gene TRBV27 combines with J gene TRBJ2-3, with 10 bases that match TRBD1. The V gene end was trimmed by 3 bases and the J gene end by 4 bases; junction bases not matched to a gene: 4. The CDR3 spans 15 residues. Germline loops: CDR1 MNHEY, CDR2 SMNVEV (reference sequence). CDR3 nucleotide sequence: TGTGCCAGCAGTTTGACAGGGGGCTGGGCAGATACGCAGTATTTT. Amino acid sequence: CASSLTGGWADTQYF.

This chain joins TRBV10-2 and TRBJ1-4; D is ambiguous. The germline V and J ends were trimmed by 6 bases and 8 bases, with 13 bases remaining between them. The length of the CDR3 is 13 residues. Germline V lookup: CDR1 WSHSY, CDR2 SAAADI. The CDR3 nucleotides read TGCGCCAGCAGAGATATCGACGGCGAAAAACTGTTTTTT. Protein product: CASRDIDGEKLFF.

This clone was counted only a few times. The J gene is TRBJ1-4, the V gene TRBV9, with D unresolved. This CDR3 has 14 residues. With 4 bases removed from V and 7 bases from J, the gap between germline ends came to 14 bases. The germline CDR1 and CDR2 sequences are SGDLS and YYNGEE. The CDR3 sequence: CASSSTLGSEKLFF. The CDR3 DNA reads TGTGCCAGCAGCTCGACTCTCGGTAGTGAAAAACTGTTTTTT.

The chain has TRBV11-2 and TRBJ2-7; D not resolved. CDR1 SGHAT and CDR2 FQNNGV come from the germline V gene. CDR3 length: 15 residues. Trimming removed 1 base at V and 9 bases at J, with 19 bases between. CDR3 sequence reads: CASSLAPGSLRGQYF. Here the CDR3 DNA reads TGTGCCAGCAGCTTAGCTCCGGGTTCTCTACGAGGGCAGTACTTC.

The gene calls are TRBV5-4 and TRBJ1-1; possible D gene TRBD1, 6 bases. Per the germline V gene, CDR1 is SGHNT and CDR2 is YYREEE (reference sequence). This CDR3 is built from 13 residues. V lost 0 bases, J lost 6 bases, and 9 bases lay in between. This CDR3 is CASSLARGAEAFF. The CDR3 DNA reads as TGTGCCAGCAGCTTGGCGAGGGGGGCTGAAGCTTTCTTT.

The V and J genes are TRBV7-9 and TRBJ1-4, with TRBD1 as a possible D gene (5 bases). Per germline, CDR1 SEHNR and CDR2 FQNEAQ (reference sequence). V was clipped by 5 bases and J by 1 base, with 17 bases between them. The CDR3 covers 17 residues. As DNA, the CDR3 is TGTGCCAGCAGCACTAGTCAACAGGCTGGAACTAATGAAAAACTGTTTTTT. It codes for CASSTSQQAGTNEKLFF.

V and J are TRBV2 and TRBJ2-7; D may be TRBD2 (7 bases). This CDR3 spans 15 amino acids. Germline V lookup: CDR1 SNHLY, CDR2 FYNNEI. Trimming pared 0 bases from V and 1 base from J, leaving 10 bases between. For the CDR3, the DNA is TGTGCCAGCAGTGAAGCGGGGGGGCCGTCCTACGAGCAGTACTTC. Translated, it gives CASSEAGGPSYEQYF.

The rearrangement joins TRBV4-2 to TRBJ2-7; 13 nucleotides align to TRBD2. Germline V lookup: CDR1 LGHNA, CDR2 YNFKEQ. The CDR3 runs to 15 residues. The V gene end was trimmed by 3 bases and the J gene end by 4 bases; junction bases not matched to a gene: 3. The CDR3 nucleotides read TGTGCCAGCAGCCAGACTAGCGGGAGGACTTACGAGCAGTACTTC. As protein: CASSQTSGRTYEQYF.

The chain has TRBV5-1 and TRBJ2-1; 12 bases align to TRBD2. This CDR3 region has 15 residues. The junction had 6 bases not matched to a gene; V was cut back by 4 bases and J by 7 bases. Germline V gives CDR1 SGHRS, CDR2 YFSETQ. CDR3 DNA: TGCGCCAGCAGCCGACTAGCGGGAGCACGAAATGAGCAGTTCTTC. It translates to CASSRLAGARNEQFF.

The chain recombines TRBV28 with TRBJ2-7; 9 bases are a match to TRBD2. The germline CDR1 and CDR2 sequences are MDHEN and SYDVKM. The ends lost 7 bases at V and 3 bases at J; junction bases unmatched: 4. The CDR3 is made up of 13 amino acids. The CDR3 DNA reads TGTGCCAGCACGAGCGGGAGGAACTACGAGCAGTACTTC. Translated: CASTSGRNYEQYF.

CDR3 DNA: TGTGCCAGCAGTACTGGACAGAAAAACTATGGCTACACCTTC. Translating gives CASSTGQKNYGYTF. The chain recombines TRBV28 with TRBJ1-2; D is possibly TRBD1 (6 bases). CDR3 length equals 14 residues. Germline assignment: CDR1 MDHEN and CDR2 SYDVKM. V lost 5 bases and J 2 bases, leaving 12 bases between the germline ends.

This chain joins TRBV7-2 and TRBJ1-1, with TRBD1 matching over 9 bases. Germline values: CDR1 SGHTA, CDR2 FQGNSA. Trimming at V came to 1 base and at J to 7 bases, leaving 13 bases not matched to a gene. This CDR3 region has 17 residues. CDR3 sequence (DNA): TGTGCCAGCAGCTTAGTGGCGACAGGGGGACTTAGGAGTGAAGCTTTCTTT. Protein sequence: CASSLVATGGLRSEAFF.

The chain carries TRBV11-3 and TRBJ2-1; a possible D gene is TRBD2 (5 bases). This CDR3 is built from 19 residues. V lost 5 bases, J lost 0 bases, and 23 bases lay in between. CDR1 SGHNT and CDR2 YENEEA come from the germline V gene. CDR3 sequence reads: CASSPAQLAPTSSYNEQFF. CDR3 DNA sequence: TGTGCCAGCAGCCCAGCTCAGCTGGCGCCCACTAGCTCCTACAATGAGCAGTTCTTC. Looking up the rest from reference TRBV11-3 and TRBJ2-1 gives the full variable domain: EAGVVQSPRYKIIEKKQPVAFWCNPISGHNTLYWYLQNLGQGPELLIRYENEEAVDDSQLPKDRFSAERLKGVDSTLKIQPAELGDSAVYLCASSPAQLAPTSSYNEQFFGPGTRLTVL.

The CDR3 here is CASSSVGTGYVEQYF. The CDR3 DNA reads TGTGCCAGCAGCTCCGTCGGGACAGGGTATGTGGAGCAGTACTTC. This chain links TRBV5-4 with TRBJ2-7, with 9 bases fitting TRBD1. V lost 3 bases to trimming and J lost 7 bases; unmatched junction nucleotides: 11. This CDR3 region has 15 residues. The V gene's germline CDR1 is SGHNT and CDR2 YYREEE (reference sequence).

V usage is TRBV7-9 and J usage is TRBJ2-7; 11 bases align to TRBD2. The CDR3 loop spans 15 amino acids. Trimming took 5 bases from V and 4 from J; bases not matched to a gene: 7. The germline CDR1 and CDR2 sequences are SEHNR and FQNEAQ (reference sequence). The chain's CDR3 is CASSLEGLADYEQYF. The CDR3 region has the DNA TGTGCCAGCAGCCTCGAGGGACTAGCGGATTACGAGCAGTACTTC.

The V call is TRBV19, the J call TRBJ2-3, with 10 bases lining up with TRBD1. Germline CDR1 LNHDA, CDR2 SQIVND (reference sequence). The V gene end was trimmed by 9 bases and the J gene end by 3 bases; junction bases not matched to a gene: 12. The CDR3 totals 16 residues. CDR3 sequence reads: CASRPWDRGKTDTQYF. In nucleotides, the CDR3 is TGTGCCAGCCGCCCTTGGGACAGGGGTAAGACAGATACGCAGTATTTT. The full variable domain, its missing parts supplied by reference TRBV19 and TRBJ2-3, is DGGITQSPKYLFRKEGQNVTLSCEQNLNHDAMYWYRQDPGQGLRLIYYSQIVNDFQKGDIAEGYSVSREKKESFPLTVTSAQKNPTAFYLCASRPWDRGKTDTQYFGPGTRLTVL.

Of note for this clone: Its ends do not fully match the called genes, so a read error is possible. The chain joins TRBV19 to TRBJ2-2; 7 nucleotides agree with TRBD2. Per the germline V gene, CDR1 is LNHDA and CDR2 is SQIVND (reference sequence). The CDR3 is 22 residues long. CDR3 sequence: CASSPSVGGSLRNRAKTGELFF. CDR3 sequence (DNA): TGTGCCAGTAGCCCCTCGGTAGGCGGGAGTCTAAGAAATCGGGCGAAAACCGGGGAGCTGTTTTTT.

CDR3 sequence (DNA): TGTGCCAGCAGTTTAACCGGTCTCGGCTACACCTTC. Translating gives CASSLTGLGYTF. The chain joins TRBV27 to TRBJ1-2; D remains ambiguous. The germline gives CDR1 MNHEY, CDR2 SMNVEV (reference sequence). Trimming pared 2 bases from V and 8 bases from J, leaving 9 bases between. There are 12 residues in the CDR3.

This chain connects TRBV5-1 to TRBJ2-2; 14 bases are shared with TRBD2. This CDR3 region has 21 residues. The V gene's germline CDR1 is SGHRS and CDR2 YFSETQ. The trim removed 1 base at V and 6 bases at J, leaving 17 bases unmatched. As DNA, the CDR3 is TGCGCCAGCAGCTTGACGCTAGCGAGGACTAGCGGGAGGCCATTCTCCGGGGAGCTGTTTTTT. Amino acid sequence: CASSLTLARTSGRPFSGELFF. The variable domain in full, completed from reference TRBV5-1 and TRBJ2-2, reads KAGVTQTPRYLIKTRGQQVTLSCSPISGHRSVSWYQQTPGQGLQFLFEYFSETQRNKGNFPGRFSGRQFSNSRSEMNVSTLELGDSALYLCASSLTLARTSGRPFSGELFFGEGSRLTVL.

This chain links TRBV18 with TRBJ1-6, with D perhaps TRBD1 (6 bases). Germline V lookup: CDR1 KGHSH, CDR2 LQKENI. The CDR3 consists of 15 residues. The V end was cut by 3 bases, the J end by 7 bases, with 13 bases between. CDR3 sequence reads: CASSPRTVENSPLHF. CDR3 bases: TGTGCCAGCTCACCCAGGACAGTAGAGAATTCACCCCTCCACTTT.

This clone was observed a handful of times. The genes are TRBV7-9 and TRBJ1-5; 12 bases are a match to TRBD1. From germline, CDR1 is SEHNR and CDR2 FQNEAQ (reference sequence). There are 17 residues in the CDR3. J was trimmed by 3 bases and V by 1 base; bases with no gene match: 4. CDR3 bases: TGTGCCAGCAGCTTAGGTGGGACAGGGGGCCCCAATCAGCCCCAGCATTTT. Its translation: CASSLGGTGGPNQPQHF.

This chain uses TRBV7-2 with TRBJ2-1, with TRBD2 matching 9 bases. The CDR3 length is 17 residues. Germline CDR1 reads SGHTA; CDR2 reads FQGNSA. V trimming: 1 base; J trimming: 8 bases; junction bases outside the gene matches: 12. In DNA form, the CDR3 reads TGTGCCAGCAGCTTAGGACTAGCGGAGCCTAAAGGGCATGAGCAGTTCTTC. This translates into CASSLGLAEPKGHEQFF. The full variable domain, in which reference TRBV7-2 and TRBJ2-1 provide the parts outside the CDR3, is GAGVSQSPSNKVTEKGKDVELRCDPISGHTALYWYRQSLGQGLEFLIYFQGNSAPDKSGLPSDRFSAERTGGSVSTLTIQRTQQEDSAVYLCASSLGLAEPKGHEQFFGPGTRLTVL.

The chain has TRBV28 and TRBJ1-2; D not certain. Germline V gene sequence: CDR1 MDHEN, CDR2 SYDVKM. The CDR3 length is 13 residues. V was trimmed by 0 bases and J by 8 bases, leaving 10 bases between them. The CDR3 sequence is CASSLWQAYGYTF. The CDR3, as DNA: TGTGCCAGCAGTTTATGGCAGGCTTACGGCTACACCTTC.

The CDR3, as DNA: TGCAGTGCTAGACAAGCAGATACGCAGTATTTT. Its protein product is CSARQADTQYF. The chain recombines TRBV20-1 with TRBJ2-3; D not resolved. Trimming removed 2 bases from V and 4 bases from J, with 4 bases in between. The CDR3 runs to 11 residues. The germline V gene encodes CDR1 DFQATT and CDR2 SNEGSKA (reference sequence).

This sequence joins TRBV19 and TRBJ2-7; D call uncertain. The CDR3 has 11 amino acids. With 6 bases removed from V and 4 bases from J, the gap between germline ends came to 7 bases. Germline CDR1 reads LNHDA; CDR2 reads SQIVND (reference sequence). The CDR3 sequence: CASRNGYEQYF. The CDR3 nucleotides read TGTGCCAGTAGAAACGGATACGAGCAGTACTTC.